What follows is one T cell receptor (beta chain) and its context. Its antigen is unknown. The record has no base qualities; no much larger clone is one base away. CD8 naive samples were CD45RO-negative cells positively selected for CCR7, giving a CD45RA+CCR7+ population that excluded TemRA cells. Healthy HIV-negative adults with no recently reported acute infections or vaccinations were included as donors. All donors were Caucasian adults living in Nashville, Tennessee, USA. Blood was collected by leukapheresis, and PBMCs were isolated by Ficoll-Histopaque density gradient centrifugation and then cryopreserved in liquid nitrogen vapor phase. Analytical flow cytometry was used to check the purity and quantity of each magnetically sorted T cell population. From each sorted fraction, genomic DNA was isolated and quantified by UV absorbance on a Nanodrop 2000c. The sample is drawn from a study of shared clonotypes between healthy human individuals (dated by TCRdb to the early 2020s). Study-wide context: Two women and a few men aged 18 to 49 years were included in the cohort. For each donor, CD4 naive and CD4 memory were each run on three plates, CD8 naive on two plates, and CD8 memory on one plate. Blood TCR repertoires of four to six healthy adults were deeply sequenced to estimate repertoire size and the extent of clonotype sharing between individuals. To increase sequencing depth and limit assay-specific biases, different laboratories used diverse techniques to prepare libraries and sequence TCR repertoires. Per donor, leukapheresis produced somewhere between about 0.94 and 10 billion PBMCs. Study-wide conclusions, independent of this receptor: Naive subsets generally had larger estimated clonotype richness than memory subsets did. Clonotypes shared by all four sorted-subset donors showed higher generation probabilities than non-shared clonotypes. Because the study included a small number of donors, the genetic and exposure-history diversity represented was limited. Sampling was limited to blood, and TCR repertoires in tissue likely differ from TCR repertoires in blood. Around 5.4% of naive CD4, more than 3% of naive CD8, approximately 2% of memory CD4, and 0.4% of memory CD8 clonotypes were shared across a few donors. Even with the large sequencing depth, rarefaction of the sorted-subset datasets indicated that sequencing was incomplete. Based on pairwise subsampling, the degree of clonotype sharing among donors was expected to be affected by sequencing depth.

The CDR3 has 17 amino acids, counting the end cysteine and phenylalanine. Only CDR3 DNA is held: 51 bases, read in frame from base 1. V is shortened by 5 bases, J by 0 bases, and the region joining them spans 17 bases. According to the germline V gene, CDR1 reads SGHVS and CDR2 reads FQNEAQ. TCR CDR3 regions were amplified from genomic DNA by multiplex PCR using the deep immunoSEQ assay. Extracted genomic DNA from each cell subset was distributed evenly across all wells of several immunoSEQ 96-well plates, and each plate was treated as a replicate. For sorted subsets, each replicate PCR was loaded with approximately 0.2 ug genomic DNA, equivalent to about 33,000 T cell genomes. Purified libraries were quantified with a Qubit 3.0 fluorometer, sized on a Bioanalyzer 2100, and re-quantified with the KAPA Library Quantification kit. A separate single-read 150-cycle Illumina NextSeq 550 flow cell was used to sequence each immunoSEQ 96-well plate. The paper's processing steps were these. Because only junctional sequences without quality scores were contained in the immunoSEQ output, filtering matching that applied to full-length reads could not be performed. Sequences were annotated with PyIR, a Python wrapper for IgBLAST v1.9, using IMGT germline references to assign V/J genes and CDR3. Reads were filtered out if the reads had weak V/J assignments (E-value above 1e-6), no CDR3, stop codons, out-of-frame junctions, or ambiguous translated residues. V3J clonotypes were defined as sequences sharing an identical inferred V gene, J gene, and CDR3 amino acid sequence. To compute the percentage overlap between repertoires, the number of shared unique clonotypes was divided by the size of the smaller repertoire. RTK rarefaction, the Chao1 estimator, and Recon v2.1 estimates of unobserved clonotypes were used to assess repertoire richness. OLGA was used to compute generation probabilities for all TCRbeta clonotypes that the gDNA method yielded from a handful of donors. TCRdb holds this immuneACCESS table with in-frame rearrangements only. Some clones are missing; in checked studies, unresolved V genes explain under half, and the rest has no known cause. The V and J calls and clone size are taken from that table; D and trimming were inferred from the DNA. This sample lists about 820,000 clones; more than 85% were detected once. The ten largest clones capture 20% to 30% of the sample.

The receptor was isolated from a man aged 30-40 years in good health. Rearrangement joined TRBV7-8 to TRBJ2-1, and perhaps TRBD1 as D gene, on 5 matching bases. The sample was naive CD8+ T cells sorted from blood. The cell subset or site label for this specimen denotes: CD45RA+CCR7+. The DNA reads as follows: TGTGCCAGCAGCCCCCGGGCAGGGAAGAGCTCCTACAATGAGCAGTTCTTC. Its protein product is CASSPRAGKSSYNEQFF. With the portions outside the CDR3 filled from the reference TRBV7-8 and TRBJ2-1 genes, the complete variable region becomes GAGVSQSPRYKVAKRGQDVALRCDPISGHVSLFWYQQALGQGPEFLTYFQNEAQLDKSGLPSDRFFAERPEGSVSTLKIQRTQQEDSAVYLCASSPRAGKSSYNEQFFGPGTRLTVL.